This T cell receptor beta chain was recorded in a study of ipilimumab plus nivolumab after autologous stem cell transplantation. Patients got ipilimumab 1 mg/kg beginning 14 to 28 days post-transplant. There are 12 residues in the CDR3. Germline V CDR1 and CDR2: SGDLS, YYNGEE. V lost 7 bases to trimming and J lost 5 bases, with 10 bases between them. Libraries were prepared by immunoSEQ multiplex PCR; TCRdb keeps only in-frame clonotypes and omits some of them. The table records approximately 10,000 clones, 60% to 80% of them present only once. This clone was seen a few times. The chain links TRBV9 to TRBJ2-1, with D unclear. Sequencing was performed on PBMCs, taken in a trial of ipilimumab plus nivolumab as post-transplant consolidation. The TCR sequence derives from a male donor with diffuse large B-cell lymphoma. The CDR3 bases are TGTGCCAGCTCTGTACTCGACAATGAGCAGTTCTTC. It specifies CASSVLDNEQFF.